A single TCR beta chain is shown here with its context. These data come from a study of T cell responses to AZD1222 COVID-19 vaccine. Germline CDR1 MNHEY, CDR2 SVGEGT. The CDR3 covers 14 residues. The V and J ends lost 2 bases and 5 bases respectively, with 12 bases between them. Sequenced by immunoSEQ multiplex PCR; TCRdb stores in-frame clones only, minus some. The sample carries 130,000 to 150,000 clones, about 91% recorded once. The rearrangement uses TRBV6-2 or TRBV6-3 and TRBJ2-5; tentative D call: TRBD1 (5 bases). The receptor comes from an adult in good health. The source material was peripheral blood, sampled on day 0 of AZD1222 vaccination. CDR3 nucleotides: TGTGCCAGCAGTTACGCTGGGGCTTGGGAGACCCAGTACTTC. Residues: CASSYAGAWETQYF.